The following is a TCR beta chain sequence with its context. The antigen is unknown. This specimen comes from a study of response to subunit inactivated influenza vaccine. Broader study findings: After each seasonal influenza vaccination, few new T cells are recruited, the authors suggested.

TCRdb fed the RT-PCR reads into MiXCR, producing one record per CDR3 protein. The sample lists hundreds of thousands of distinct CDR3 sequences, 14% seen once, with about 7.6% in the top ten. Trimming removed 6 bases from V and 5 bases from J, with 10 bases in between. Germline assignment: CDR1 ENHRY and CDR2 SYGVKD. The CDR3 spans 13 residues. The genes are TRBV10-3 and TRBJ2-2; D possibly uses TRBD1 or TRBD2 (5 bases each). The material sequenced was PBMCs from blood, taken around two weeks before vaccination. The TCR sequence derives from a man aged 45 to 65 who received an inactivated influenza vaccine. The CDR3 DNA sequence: TGTGCCATCAGCGGGGACGTAACCGGGGAGCTGTTTTTT. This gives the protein CAISGDVTGELFF.